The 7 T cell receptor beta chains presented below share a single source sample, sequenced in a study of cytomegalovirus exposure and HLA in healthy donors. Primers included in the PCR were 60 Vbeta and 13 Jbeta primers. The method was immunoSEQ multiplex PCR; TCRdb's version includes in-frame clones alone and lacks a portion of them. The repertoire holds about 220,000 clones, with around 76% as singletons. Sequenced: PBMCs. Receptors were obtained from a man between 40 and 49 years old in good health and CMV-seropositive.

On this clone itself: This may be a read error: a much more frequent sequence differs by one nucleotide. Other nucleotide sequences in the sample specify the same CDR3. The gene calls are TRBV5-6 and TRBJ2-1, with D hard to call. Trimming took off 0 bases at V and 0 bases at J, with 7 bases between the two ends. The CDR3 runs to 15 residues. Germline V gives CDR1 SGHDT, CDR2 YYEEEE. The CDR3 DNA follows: TGTGCCAGCAGCTTGGGAGGAAGCTCCTACAATGAGCAGTTCTTC. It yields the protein CASSLGGSSYNEQFF.

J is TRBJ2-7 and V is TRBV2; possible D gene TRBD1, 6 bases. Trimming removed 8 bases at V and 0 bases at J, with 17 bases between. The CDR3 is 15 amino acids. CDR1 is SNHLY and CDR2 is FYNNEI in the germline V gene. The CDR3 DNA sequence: TGTGCCAGCGGCCTGCAGGGGTCAAGCTCCTACGAGCAGTACTTC. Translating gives CASGLQGSSSYEQYF.

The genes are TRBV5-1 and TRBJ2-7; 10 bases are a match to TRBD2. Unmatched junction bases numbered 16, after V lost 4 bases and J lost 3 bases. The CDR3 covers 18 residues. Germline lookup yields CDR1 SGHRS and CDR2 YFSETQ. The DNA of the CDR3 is TGCGCCAGCAGCGACGAAACACTCCTAGCGGGAGTGTTCTACGAGCAGTACTTC. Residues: CASSDETLLAGVFYEQYF.

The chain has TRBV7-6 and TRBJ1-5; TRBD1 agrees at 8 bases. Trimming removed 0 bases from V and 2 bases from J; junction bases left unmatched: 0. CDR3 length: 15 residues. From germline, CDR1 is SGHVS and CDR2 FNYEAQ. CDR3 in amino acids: CASSLATGGNQPQHF. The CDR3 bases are TGTGCCAGCAGCTTAGCGACAGGGGGCAATCAGCCCCAGCATTTT.

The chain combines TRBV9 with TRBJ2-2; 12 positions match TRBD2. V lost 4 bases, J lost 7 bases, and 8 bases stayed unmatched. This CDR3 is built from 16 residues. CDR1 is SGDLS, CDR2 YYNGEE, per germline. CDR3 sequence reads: CASSSRLTSGSGELFF. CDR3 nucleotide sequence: TGTGCCAGCAGCTCGCGCTTGACTAGCGGGAGCGGGGAGCTGTTTTTT.

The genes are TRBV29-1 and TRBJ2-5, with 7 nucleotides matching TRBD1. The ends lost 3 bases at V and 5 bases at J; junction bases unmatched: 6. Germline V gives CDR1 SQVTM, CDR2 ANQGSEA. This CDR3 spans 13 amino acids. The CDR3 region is CSVDRGFGETQYF. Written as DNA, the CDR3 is TGCAGCGTTGACAGGGGGTTTGGGGAGACCCAGTACTTC.

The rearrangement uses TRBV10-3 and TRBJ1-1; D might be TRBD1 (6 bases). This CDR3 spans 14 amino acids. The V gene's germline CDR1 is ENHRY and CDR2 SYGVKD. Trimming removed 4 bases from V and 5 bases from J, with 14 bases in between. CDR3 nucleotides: TGTGCCATCAGTGGGCAACAGGGAGGGACTGAAGCTTTCTTT. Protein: CAISGQQGGTEAFF.